The next 2 T cell receptor beta chains were all read from a single sample in a study of blood T cell repertoires in COVID-19. The protocol was immunoSEQ multiplex PCR, while the TCRdb copy is restricted to in-frame clones and leaves out a portion. Here the sample spans under 150,000 clones, about four fifths being singletons. Sequencing was performed on peripheral blood. The receptors were sampled from a man aged 35-49 years with active or convalescent COVID-19.

This chain connects TRBV5-1 to TRBJ1-1, with D perhaps matching TRBD1 (6 bases). V lost 6 bases and J 5 bases, leaving 17 bases between the germline ends. This CDR3 is built from 14 residues. Per the germline V gene, CDR1 is SGHRS and CDR2 is YFSETQ. Here the CDR3 DNA reads TGCGCCAGCAAGGTTATTCAGGGGAGTACTGAAGCTTTCTTT. It is translated as CASKVIQGSTEAFF. The full variable domain, with the rest looked up from reference TRBV5-1 and TRBJ1-1, is KAGVTQTPRYLIKTRGQQVTLSCSPISGHRSVSWYQQTPGQGLQFLFEYFSETQRNKGNFPGRFSGRQFSNSRSEMNVSTLELGDSALYLCASKVIQGSTEAFFGQGTRLTVV.

This chain connects TRBV19 to TRBJ1-1; TRBD1 aligns across 9 bases. The V gene end was trimmed by 4 bases and the J gene end by 5 bases; junction bases not matched to a gene: 8. The CDR3 covers 15 residues. CDR1 is LNHDA, CDR2 SQIVND, per germline (reference sequence). CDR3 DNA: TGTGCCAGTAGTAATACAGGGGGCGCGAGTACTGAAGCTTTCTTT. Translating it yields CASSNTGGASTEAFF.